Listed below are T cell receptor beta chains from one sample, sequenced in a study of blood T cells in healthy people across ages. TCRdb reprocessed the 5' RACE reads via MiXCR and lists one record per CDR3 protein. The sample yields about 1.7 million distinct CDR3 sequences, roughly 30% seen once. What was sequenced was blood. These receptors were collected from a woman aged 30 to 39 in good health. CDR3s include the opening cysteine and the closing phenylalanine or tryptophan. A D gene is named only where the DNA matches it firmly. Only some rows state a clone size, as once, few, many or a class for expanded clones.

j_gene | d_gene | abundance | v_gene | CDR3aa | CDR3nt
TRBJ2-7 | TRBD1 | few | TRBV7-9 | CASSASGGTGIDPRYEQYF | TGTGCCAGCAGCGCCAGTGGGGGGACAGGAATCGACCCACGCTACGAGCAGTACTTC
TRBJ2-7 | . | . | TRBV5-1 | CASSLEAAASYEQYF | TGCGCCAGCAGCTTGGAGGCAGCCGCCTCCTACGAGCAGTACTTC
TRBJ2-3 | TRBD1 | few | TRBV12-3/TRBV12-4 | CASSLRDRGADTQYF | TGTGCCAGCAGTTTAAGGGACAGGGGAGCAGATACGCAGTATTTT
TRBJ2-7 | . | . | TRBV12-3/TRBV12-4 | CASSLAREGGFHEQYF | TGTGCCAGCAGTTTAGCGAGGGAGGGGGGCTTCCACGAGCAGTACTTC
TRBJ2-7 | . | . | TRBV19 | CASSIAAGTNNEQYF | TGTGCCAGTAGTATAGCGGCAGGGACCAACAACGAGCAGTACTTC
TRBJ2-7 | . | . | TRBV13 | CASSLGGGTRYEQYF | TGTGCCAGCAGCTTAGGCGGGGGCACCCGATACGAGCAGTACTTC
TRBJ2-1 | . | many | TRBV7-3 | CASSLKGGQTNEQFF | TGTGCCAGCAGCTTAAAAGGAGGTCAGACCAATGAGCAGTTCTTC
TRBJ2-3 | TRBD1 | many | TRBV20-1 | CSARAPTRQGGTDTQYF | TGCAGTGCTAGAGCCCCGACGCGACAGGGGGGCACAGATACGCAGTATTTT
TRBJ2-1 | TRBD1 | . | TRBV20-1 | CSASKPGQGSYNEQFF | TGCAGTGCTAGTAAGCCGGGACAGGGTTCCTACAATGAGCAGTTCTTC
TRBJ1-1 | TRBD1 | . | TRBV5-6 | CASSSEDRRTEAFF | TGTGCCAGCAGCTCCGAGGACAGGCGGACTGAAGCTTTCTTT
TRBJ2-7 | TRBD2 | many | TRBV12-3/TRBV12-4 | CASSWASGREQYF | TGTGCCAGCAGTTGGGCTAGCGGGAGGGAGCAGTACTTC
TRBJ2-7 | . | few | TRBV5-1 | CASRESTASYEQYF | TGCGCCAGCAGAGAGTCGACAGCTTCCTACGAGCAGTACTTC
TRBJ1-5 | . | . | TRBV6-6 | CASRRTQNSNQPQHF | TGTGCCAGCAGGAGGACGCAAAATAGCAATCAGCCCCAGCATTTT
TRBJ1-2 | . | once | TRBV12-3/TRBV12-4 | CASDGFNYDYTF | TGTGCCAGCGACGGTTTCAACTATGACTACACCTTC
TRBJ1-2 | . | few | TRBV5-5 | CASTQPRAGGYGYTF | TGTGCCAGCACCCAACCAAGGGCTGGAGGCTATGGCTACACCTTC
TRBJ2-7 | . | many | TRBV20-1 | CSARDHGQGNTSPTYEQYF | TGCAGTGCTAGAGATCATGGGCAGGGGAATACTAGCCCAACCTACGAGCAGTACTTC
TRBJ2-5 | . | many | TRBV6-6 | CASSFNLRTEETQYF | TGTGCCAGCAGTTTTAATCTGCGTACCGAAGAGACCCAGTACTTC
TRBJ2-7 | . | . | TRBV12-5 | CTSGLTRGYSYEQYF | TGTACTAGTGGTTTGACTCGGGGATACTCCTACGAGCAGTACTTC
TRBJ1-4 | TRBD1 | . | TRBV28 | CASSNRQGNEKPFF | TGTGCCAGCAGCAATCGACAGGGTAATGAAAAACCGTTTTTT
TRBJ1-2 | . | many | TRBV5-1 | CASSPTRPSYGYTF | TGCGCCAGCAGCCCAACGAGGCCTTCCTATGGCTACACCTTC
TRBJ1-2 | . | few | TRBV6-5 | CASSRTEASYGYTF | TGTGCCAGCAGTCGCACAGAGGCTTCCTATGGCTACACCTTC
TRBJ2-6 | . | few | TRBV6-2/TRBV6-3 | CASSYSRQAGANVLTF | TGTGCCAGCAGTTACTCAAGGCAGGCTGGGGCCAACGTCCTGACTTTC
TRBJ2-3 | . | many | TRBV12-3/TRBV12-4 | CASSLWRGGTDTQYF | TGTGCCAGCAGTTTATGGCGGGGTGGCACAGATACGCAGTATTTT
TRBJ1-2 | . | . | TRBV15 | CATSRDLGPSNGYTF | TGTGCCACCAGCAGAGATCTAGGGCCGTCCAATGGCTACACCTTC
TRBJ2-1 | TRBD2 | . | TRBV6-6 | CASSDMSGGRYNEQFF | TGTGCCAGCAGTGACATGAGCGGGGGCCGTTACAATGAGCAGTTCTTC
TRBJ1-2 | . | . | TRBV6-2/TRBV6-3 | CASSQIGPPYGYTF | TGTGCCAGCAGTCAGATTGGACCCCCCTATGGCTACACCTTC
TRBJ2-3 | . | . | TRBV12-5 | CASGLALTSGRTDTQYF | TGTGCTAGTGGTTTGGCACTGACCAGCGGACGCACAGATACGCAGTATTTT
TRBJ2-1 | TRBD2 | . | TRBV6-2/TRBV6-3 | CASIPSGRGNEQFF | TGTGCCAGCATACCGAGCGGGAGGGGGAATGAGCAGTTCTTC
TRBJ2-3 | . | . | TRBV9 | CASSALTTDTQCF | TGTGCCAGCAGCGCCCTGACAACAGATACGCAGTGTTTT
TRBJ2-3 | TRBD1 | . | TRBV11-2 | CASSLEGQGITDTQYF | TGTGCCAGCAGCTTAGAGGGACAGGGGATCACAGATACGCAGTATTTT
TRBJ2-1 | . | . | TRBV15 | CATSDRTQETQFF | TGTGCCACCAGCGACAGGACCCAAGAGACCCAGTTCTTC
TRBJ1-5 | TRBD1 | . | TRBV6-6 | CSSRQGMQPQHF | TGCTCCAGCAGACAGGGTATGCAGCCCCAGCATTTT
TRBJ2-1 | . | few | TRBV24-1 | CATSDRGSYNEQFF | TGTGCCACCAGTGACAGGGGTTCCTACAATGAGCAGTTCTTC
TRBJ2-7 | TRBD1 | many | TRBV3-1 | CASSLGTAQPREQYF | TGTGCCAGCAGCCTCGGGACAGCTCAACCGAGGGAGCAGTACTTC
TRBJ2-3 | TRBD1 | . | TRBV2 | CASRLGTGGTDTQYF | TGTGCCAGCAGACTCGGGACAGGGGGCACAGATACGCAGTATTTT
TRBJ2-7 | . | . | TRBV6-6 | CASSRDSHILAYEQYF | TGTGCCAGCAGTCGTGACAGCCATATACTAGCCTACGAGCAGTACTTC
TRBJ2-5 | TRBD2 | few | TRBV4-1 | CASSQDRGGGKETQYF | TGCGCCAGCAGCCAAGATCGGGGGGGCGGTAAGGAGACCCAGTACTTC
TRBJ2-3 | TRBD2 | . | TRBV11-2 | CASSLAASGALPDTQYF | TGTGCCAGCAGCTTAGCGGCTAGCGGGGCCCTGCCAGATACGCAGTATTTT
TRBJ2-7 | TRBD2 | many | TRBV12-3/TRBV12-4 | CASSQRLAGHGAYEQYF | TGTGCCAGCAGCCAACGTCTAGCGGGGCACGGGGCCTACGAGCAGTACTTC
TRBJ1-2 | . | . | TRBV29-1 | CSGRVVGDYGYTF | TGCAGCGGCCGGGTTGTGGGCGACTATGGCTACACCTTC
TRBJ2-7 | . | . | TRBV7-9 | CASSSVGGSGPYEQYF | TGTGCCAGCAGCTCCGTTGGTGGTAGCGGACCCTACGAGCAGTACTTC
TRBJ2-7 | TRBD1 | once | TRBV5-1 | CASSLDTGGYYEQYF | TGCGCCAGCAGCTTGGACACAGGGGGATACTACGAGCAGTACTTC
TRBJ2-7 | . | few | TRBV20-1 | CSATDDSYEQYF | TGCAGTGCCACAGACGACTCCTACGAGCAGTACTTC
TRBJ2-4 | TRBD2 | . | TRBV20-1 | CSAESGTSEVEEQYF | TGCAGTGCGGAATCCGGGACTAGCGAGGTGGAGGAACAGTACTTC
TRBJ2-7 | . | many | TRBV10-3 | CAISKTGGGYEQYF | TGTGCCATCAGCAAAACAGGGGGGGGCTACGAGCAGTACTTC
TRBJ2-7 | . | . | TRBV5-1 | CASSLEVGGYHEQYF | TGCGCCAGCAGCTTGGAAGTCGGGGGTTACCACGAGCAGTACTTC
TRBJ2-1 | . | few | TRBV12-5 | CASGPPGDEQFF | TGTGCTAGTGGCCCCCCCGGGGATGAGCAGTTCTTC
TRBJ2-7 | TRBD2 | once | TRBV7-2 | CASSPIAGGPYEQYF | TGTGCCAGCAGCCCAATAGCGGGGGGGCCCTACGAGCAGTACTTC
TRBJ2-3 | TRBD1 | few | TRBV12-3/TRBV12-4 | CASSPRGIGTDTQYF | TGTGCCAGCAGTCCCAGGGGGATCGGGACAGATACGCAGTATTTT
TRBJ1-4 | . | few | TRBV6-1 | CASRTSGARGANEKLFF | TGTGCCAGCAGAACATCGGGGGCGCGTGGGGCTAATGAAAAACTGTTTTTT
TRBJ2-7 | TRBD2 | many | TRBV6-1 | CASSEEPSGGYEQYF | TGTGCCAGCAGTGAAGAGCCTAGCGGGGGATACGAGCAGTACTTC
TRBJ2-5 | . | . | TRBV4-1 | CASSPMVGGEETQYF | TGCGCCAGCAGCCCGATGGTGGGCGGGGAAGAGACCCAGTACTTC
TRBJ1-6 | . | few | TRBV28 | CASSPPVVGARSPLHF | TGTGCCAGCAGTCCCCCGGTGGTGGGGGCCAGGTCACCCCTCCACTTT